The 3 T cell receptor beta chains below come from one sample, sequenced in a study of blood T cell repertoires in COVID-19. Some clones are missing from TCRdb's copy, which holds only in-frame ones; the method was immunoSEQ multiplex PCR. The repertoire holds about 200,000 clones, with about 90% as singletons. Sequencing was performed on peripheral blood. These receptors came from a man over 45 with acute or convalescent COVID-19.

This chain links TRBV27 with TRBJ2-2; 7 bases agree with TRBD2. CDR3 length: 15 residues. The germline V gene has CDR1 MNHEY and CDR2 SMNVEV (reference sequence). Trimming took 2 bases from V and 5 from J; bases not matched to a gene: 5. In DNA form, the CDR3 reads TGTGCCAGCAGTTTACGCGGGGGAGCGACCGGGGAGCTGTTTTTT. It yields the protein CASSLRGGATGELFF.

This rearrangement joins TRBV28 to TRBJ1-5; D unclear. Deletions cut 6 bases from V and 7 bases from J, with 16 bases between. Germline V gives CDR1 MDHEN, CDR2 SYDVKM. The CDR3 runs 14 residues. The CDR3 nucleotides are TGTGCCAGCAGCCCACCCCGGGAGGGACAGCCCCAGCATTTT. Translated: CASSPPREGQPQHF.

V and J are TRBV7-2 and TRBJ1-1, with a possible D match to TRBD1 (6 bases). V was clipped by 5 bases and J by 5 bases, with 12 bases between them. This CDR3 comprises 13 residues. Germline CDR1 is SGHTA and CDR2 is FQGNSA. The CDR3 loop is CASSTQGRTEAFF. Here the CDR3 DNA reads TGTGCCAGCAGCACACAGGGTAGGACTGAAGCTTTCTTT. The variable domain in full, with the rest retrieved from reference TRBV7-2 and TRBJ1-1, is GAGVSQSPSNKVTEKGKDVELRCDPISGHTALYWYRQSLGQGLEFLIYFQGNSAPDKSGLPSDRFSAERTGGSVSTLTIQRTQQEDSAVYLCASSTQGRTEAFFGQGTRLTVV.